This TCR beta chain was obtained from a study of blood T cell repertoires in COVID-19. Study overall: COVID-19 samples from acute and convalescent phases originated in the United States, Italy and Spain.

Using immunoSEQ multiplex PCR, the repertoire was profiled, and TCRdb retains in-frame clones only, with some absent. This table holds approximately 140,000 clones, over 80% found once. Sequences were obtained from peripheral blood. The TCR originated in a man in his sixties with active or convalescent COVID-19.

The CDR3 protein is CASSHLSGLNTEAFF. The CDR3 nucleotides read TGTGCCAGCAGCCACCTCTCGGGTCTGAACACTGAAGCTTTCTTT. The V call is TRBV14, the J call TRBJ1-1, with D unclear. Germline CDR1 reads SGHDN; CDR2 reads FVKESK. This CDR3 contains 15 residues. V was trimmed by 3 bases and J by 0 bases, leaving 11 bases between them. The complete variable domain, with remaining parts taken from reference TRBV14 and TRBJ1-1, reads EAGVTQFPSHSVIEKGQTVTLRCDPISGHDNLYWYRRVMGKEIKFLLHFVKESKQDESGMPNNRFLAERTGGTYSTLKVQPAELEDSGVYFCASSHLSGLNTEAFFGQGTRLTVV.